The rows below give T cell receptor beta chains drawn from one sample of a study of control samples from healthy donors and cancer patients. TCRdb's table, derived via immunoSEQ multiplex PCR, lists solely in-frame clones and lacks some. The repertoire includes fewer than 85,000 clones, 91% of them detected once, and approximately 15% sits in the top ten. Sequencing was done on a sample of blood. The receptor source for this set is a man younger than 45 in good health. Each CDR3 is given with its conserved first and last residue. The D gene is left open where the match is weak. Part of the rows lack a size; the others show once, few, many or a class for expanded clones.

j_call cdr3_length clone_size v_call d_call cdr3_nt cdr3_aa
TRBJ1-2 15 NA TRBV5-6 NA TGTGCCAGCAGCCTGTCTGGGACGGCGATCTATGGCTACACCTTC CASSLSGTAIYGYTF
TRBJ2-5 14 once TRBV30 NA TGTGCCTGGAGTGTAATGACAGCTCAAGAGACCCAGTACTTC CAWSVMTAQETQYF
TRBJ2-7 13 NA TRBV6-5 NA TGTGCCAGCAGCTGGGGGTTAAGGATCGAGCAGTACTTC CASSWGLRIEQYF
TRBJ1-6 14 NA TRBV30 NA TGTGCCTGGAGTCTAACAGGGTATAATTCACCCCTCCACTTT CAWSLTGYNSPLHF
TRBJ2-7 13 NA TRBV18 NA TGTGCCAGCTCACCAGGGGGGCCCGGAGAGCAGTACTTC CASSPGGPGEQYF
TRBJ1-5 15 large TRBV6-4 NA TGTGCCAGCAGTGAGTACTGGGGGGTAGGTCAGCCCCAGCATTTT CASSEYWGVGQPQHF
TRBJ2-5 13 NA TRBV7-9 NA TGTGCCAGCAGTTACGGGTTGGTAGAGACCCAGTACTTC CASSYGLVETQYF
TRBJ2-3 12 NA TRBV12-3/TRBV12-4 NA TGTGCCAGCAGTTTTATATCAGATACGCAGTATTTT CASSFISDTQYF
TRBJ1-1 15 NA TRBV5-1 NA TGCGCCAGCAGCTTGGCCGGGTCGGGGAACACTGAAGCTTTCTTT CASSLAGSGNTEAFF
TRBJ1-4 19 NA TRBV7-9 TRBD1 TGTGCCAGCAGCCCAAGGCCTGGGACAGGGAGATCAACTAATGAAAAACTGTTTTTT CASSPRPGTGRSTNEKLFF
TRBJ2-1 15 NA TRBV18 TRBD2 TGTGCCAGCTCACGGATGGGGACTAGTTCCAATGAGCAGTTCTTC CASSRMGTSSNEQFF
TRBJ2-3 14 NA TRBV7-9 NA TGTGCCAGCAGCTTTACTAGTAAGACAGATACGCAGTATTTT CASSFTSKTDTQYF
TRBJ2-7 14 NA TRBV5-1 NA TGCGCCAGCAGCCCTACCCGGTCGACCTACGAGCAGTACTTC CASSPTRSTYEQYF
TRBJ1-6 13 NA TRBV5-5 NA TGTGCCAGCAGCTTGGGGGAACAATCACCCCTCCACTTT CASSLGEQSPLHF
TRBJ2-1 15 NA TRBV6-5 TRBD2 TGTGCCAGCAGTTCTAGCGGGGGGGCCTCCAATGAGCAGTTCTTC CASSSSGGASNEQFF
TRBJ1-3 15 once TRBV30 NA TGTGCCTGGAGGTCAGATCCAGGTGGTGGAAACACCATATATTTT CAWRSDPGGGNTIYF
TRBJ2-2 19 NA TRBV14 NA TGTGCCAGCAGCCACCGTGGACACGCGCTCAACAAGAACACCGGGGAGCTGTTTTTT CASSHRGHALNKNTGELFF
TRBJ2-5 16 NA TRBV6-5 NA TGTGCCAGCAGTTACTCCCCGGACCAGTACCAAGAGACCCAGTACTTC CASSYSPDQYQETQYF
TRBJ2-1 16 once TRBV5-8 NA TGTGCCAGCAGCTTCCGGTTCCGGGGCTCCTACAATGAGCAGTTCTTC CASSFRFRGSYNEQFF
TRBJ2-7 11 NA TRBV5-4 NA TGTGCCAGCAGCTTGCAAGGCGAGCAGTACTTC CASSLQGEQYF
TRBJ1-6 14 NA TRBV10-3 NA TGTGCCATCAGTGAAGGGAGTTACAATTCACCCCTCCACTTT CAISEGSYNSPLHF
TRBJ2-1 15 NA TRBV4-3 NA TGCGCCAGCAGCCAAGATGGGGGGACACACAATGAGCAGTTCTTC CASSQDGGTHNEQFF
TRBJ2-7 13 NA TRBV7-9 NA TGTGCCAGCAGCTTGAGCGGGTCGGGGGAGCAGTACTTC CASSLSGSGEQYF
TRBJ1-1 14 NA TRBV27 NA TGTGCCAGCAGTCCCCATAGATCGAACACTGAAGCTTTCTTT CASSPHRSNTEAFF